Listed below are T cell receptor beta chains from one sample, sequenced in a study of cytomegalovirus exposure and HLA in healthy donors. Repertoires were generated with immunoSEQ multiplex PCR, while TCRdb's copy carries only in-frame clones and drops some. The sample holds a few hundred thousand clones, 72% seen once. The sequencing input was PBMCs. Receptors were obtained from a female donor in good health and CMV-seronegative. CDR3s include the opening cysteine and the closing phenylalanine or tryptophan. Each record gives: V gene, D gene, clone size, J gene, CDR3 length, CDR3 protein, CDR3 DNA. D genes are given only for firm matches. Not all rows give a size; the values are once, few, many and, for expanded clones, a class.

>TRBV2|.|.|TRBJ2-5|11
CASRAQETQYF
TGTGCCAGCAGGGCACAAGAGACCCAGTACTTC
>TRBV25-1|TRBD1|.|TRBJ1-2|16
CASSSDRAGDWGGYTF
TGTGCCAGCAGTTCGGACAGGGCAGGGGATTGGGGTGGCTACACCTTC
>TRBV15|.|.|TRBJ2-5|12
CATSGGGETQYF
TGTGCCACCAGCGGCGGAGGGGAGACCCAGTACTTC
>TRBV28|TRBD1|.|TRBJ2-5|15
CASSILGTGGETQYF
TGTGCCAGCAGTATCCTGGGGACAGGGGGCGAGACCCAGTACTTC
>TRBV5-1|.|.|TRBJ2-2|15
CASSLGTAITGELFF
TGCGCCAGCAGCTTGGGGACAGCCATCACCGGGGAGCTGTTTTTT
>TRBV12-2|.|.|TRBJ2-1|16
CASRPFPVSSYNEQFF
TGTGCAAGTCGACCATTTCCTGTCAGCTCCTACAATGAGCAGTTCTTC
>TRBV6-5|.|once|TRBJ1-1|15
CASTFTQVRRSEAFF
TGTGCCAGCACCTTTACCCAGGTAAGGAGGTCTGAAGCTTTCTTT
>TRBV6-1|.|few|TRBJ1-5|15
CASSEAQEGYQPQHF
TGTGCCAGCAGTGAAGCTCAGGAGGGTTATCAGCCCCAGCATTTT
>TRBV5-4|TRBD2|.|TRBJ2-6|17
CASSGGVSYSGANVLTF
TGTGCCAGCAGCGGGGGGGTCTCCTACTCTGGGGCCAACGTCCTGACTTTC
>TRBV10-3|.|.|TRBJ1-5|15
CAISATGGGNQPQHF
TGTGCCATCAGTGCGACAGGAGGTGGCAATCAGCCCCAGCATTTT
>TRBV30|TRBD2|.|TRBJ2-5|14
CAWSGTSGSETQYF
TGTGCCTGGAGTGGTACTAGCGGGAGTGAGACCCAGTACTTC
>TRBV28|TRBD1|.|TRBJ2-5|15
CASSTLDRGEETQYF
TGTGCCAGCAGTACCCTGGACAGGGGGGAAGAGACCCAGTACTTC
>TRBV4-2|TRBD1|few|TRBJ1-1|16
CASSQDYPQGATEAFF
TGTGCCAGCAGCCAAGATTACCCCCAGGGGGCCACTGAAGCTTTCTTT
>TRBV5-4|.|.|TRBJ2-7|13
CASSSPGSYEQYF
TGTGCCAGCAGCTCCCCAGGGTCCTACGAGCAGTACTTC
>TRBV6-1|.|few|TRBJ2-5|14
CASSGRLVGETQYF
TGTGCCAGCAGTGGCCGACTAGTAGGGGAGACCCAGTACTTC
>TRBV28|.|.|TRBJ1-1|16
CASFETEWKQNTEAFF
TGTGCCAGCTTTGAAACGGAGTGGAAACAGAACACTGAAGCTTTCTTT
>TRBV10-3|.|few|TRBJ1-5|15
CASSYLTDSNQPQHF
TGTGCCAGCAGTTACTTGACAGATAGCAATCAGCCCCAGCATTTT
>TRBV2|.|.|TRBJ1-1|13
CASSGQANTEAFF
TGTGCCAGCAGTGGACAGGCGAACACTGAAGCTTTCTTT
>TRBV4-1|.|.|TRBJ1-2|15
CASSLGPGANYGYTF
TGCGCCAGCAGCCTGGGCCCGGGGGCTAACTATGGCTACACCTTC
>TRBV27|TRBD1|.|TRBJ2-6|17
CASRPDRGNSGANVLTF
TGTGCCAGCAGACCGGACAGGGGTAACTCTGGGGCCAACGTCCTGACTTTC
>TRBV6-6|.|.|TRBJ1-6|14
CASSPETEGSPLHF
TGTGCCAGCAGCCCCGAGACGGAGGGGTCACCCCTCCACTTC
>TRBV7-9|TRBD1|.|TRBJ2-5|18
CASSFRMWDRGDQETQYF
TGTGCCAGCAGCTTTAGGATGTGGGACAGGGGGGACCAAGAGACCCAGTACTTC
>TRBV27|TRBD1|once|TRBJ2-1|15
CASSSWTGGNNEQFF
TGTGCCAGCAGTTCTTGGACAGGGGGTAACAATGAGCAGTTCTTC
>TRBV9|.|.|TRBJ2-1|15
CASSVGEASYNEQFF
TGTGCCAGCAGCGTAGGGGAGGCCTCCTACAATGAGCAGTTCTTC
>TRBV28|.|.|TRBJ2-7|14
CASSLETGSYEQYF
TGTGCCAGCAGTTTAGAGACAGGCTCCTACGAGCAGTACTTC
>TRBV7-9|TRBD1|.|TRBJ2-7|13
CASEGTAAYEQYF
TGTGCCAGCGAGGGGACAGCGGCTTACGAGCAGTACTTC
>TRBV19|TRBD2|.|TRBJ2-1|14
CASSIPPREGEQFF
TGTGCCAGTAGTATACCCCCCAGGGAGGGGGAGCAGTTCTTC
>TRBV7-2|.|.|TRBJ2-3|15
CASSHTPPRADTQYF
TGTGCCAGCAGCCACACCCCCCCGCGGGCAGATACGCAGTATTTT
>TRBV2|.|few|TRBJ1-1|12
CASSGGGRRAFF
TGTGCCAGCAGCGGGGGGGGGCGGAGAGCTTTCTTT
>TRBV7-2|.|.|TRBJ2-7|13
CASSFWPQWEQYF
TGTGCCAGCAGCTTCTGGCCCCAGTGGGAGCAGTACTTC
>TRBV6-5|TRBD2|.|TRBJ2-3|16
CASSYSLAGVSDTQYF
TGTGCCAGCAGTTACTCCCTAGCGGGAGTCTCAGATACGCAGTATTTT
>TRBV9|.|.|TRBJ2-5|13
CASSATSQETQYF
TGTGCCAGCAGCGCTACTAGTCAAGAGACCCAGTACTTC
>TRBV30|.|.|TRBJ1-5|15
CAWSREAAGGQPQHF
TGTGCCTGGAGTAGAGAGGCCGCTGGAGGCCAGCCCCAGCATTTT
>TRBV27|.|few|TRBJ2-7|15
CASRPRVEEPYEQYF
TGTGCCAGCAGGCCCCGCGTGGAGGAGCCTTACGAGCAGTACTTC
>TRBV5-1|.|.|TRBJ1-1|16
CASSFSGEGDLSEAFF
TGCGCCAGCAGCTTCTCAGGGGAAGGCGATTTGTCTGAAGCTTTCTTT
>TRBV5-8|TRBD1|.|TRBJ1-3|16
CASQTGSLYSGNTIYF
TGTGCCAGCCAGACAGGGTCCCTTTACTCTGGAAACACCATATATTTT
>TRBV28|.|.|TRBJ1-3|15
CASSWGQISGNTIYF
TGTGCCAGCAGTTGGGGGCAGATCTCTGGAAACACCATATATTTT
>TRBV6-1|TRBD2|.|TRBJ2-1|14
CASSSGSSYNEQFF
TGTGCCAGCAGTAGCGGGAGCTCCTACAATGAGCAGTTCTTC
>TRBV5-1|TRBD2|.|TRBJ2-1|15
CASGTSGNSYNEQFF
TGCGCCAGCGGGACTAGCGGCAACTCCTACAATGAGCAGTTCTTC
>TRBV30|.|.|TRBJ2-1|14
CAWMALKYYNEQFF
TGTGCCTGGATGGCCTTAAAGTACTACAATGAGCAGTTCTTC
>TRBV14|.|.|TRBJ2-2|14
CASSQLLNTGELFF
TGTGCCAGCAGCCAATTACTTAACACCGGGGAGCTGTTTTTT